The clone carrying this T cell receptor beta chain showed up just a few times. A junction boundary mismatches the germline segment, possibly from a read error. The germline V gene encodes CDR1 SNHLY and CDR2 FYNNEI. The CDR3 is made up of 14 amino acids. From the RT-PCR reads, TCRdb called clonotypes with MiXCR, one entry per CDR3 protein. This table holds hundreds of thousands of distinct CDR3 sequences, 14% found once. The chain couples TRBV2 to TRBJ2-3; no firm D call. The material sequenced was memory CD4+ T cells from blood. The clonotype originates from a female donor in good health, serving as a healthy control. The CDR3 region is CASREDTSTDTQYF. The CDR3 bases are TGTGCCAGCAGGGAAGATACTAGCACAGATACGCAGTATTTT.